Shown below are 27 T cell receptor beta chains from a single sample sequenced in a study of cytomegalovirus exposure and HLA in healthy donors. PCR employed 60 Vbeta and 13 Jbeta primers. Profiling relied on immunoSEQ multiplex PCR, and the TCRdb table lists in-frame clones only, not all of them. The sample lists under 200,000 clones, 75% to 85% seen once, with roughly 0.76% in the top ten. The material sequenced was PBMCs. The receptors stem from a female donor in good health and CMV-seronegative.

V and J are TRBV18 and TRBJ2-3; 11 nucleotides line up with TRBD2. Trimming at V came to 4 bases and at J to 0 bases, leaving 3 bases not matched to a gene. This CDR3 is built from 16 residues. The germline V gene has CDR1 KGHSH and CDR2 LQKENI. The CDR3 nucleotides read TGTGCCAGCTCACGCCGACTAGCGGGGAGCACAGATACGCAGTATTTT. Its translation: CASSRRLAGSTDTQYF.

The gene calls are TRBV25-1 and TRBJ2-5; TRBD2 matches at 9 bases. The end of the DNA fits TRBJ2-7 better, so the J call may be wrong. The germline V gene has CDR1 MGHDK and CDR2 SYGVNS. The CDR3 loop spans 13 amino acids. CDR3: CASRAGGDGEQYF. The CDR3 DNA reads TGTGCCAGCAGGGCGGGGGGGGACGGCGAGCAGTACTTC.

This clone was observed a few times. This sequence joins TRBV30 and TRBJ2-5; D is undetermined. V gave up 1 base and J gave up 5 bases, with 11 bases separating them. The CDR3 contains 13 residues. Germline V gene lookup returns CDR1 GTSNPN and CDR2 SVGIG (reference sequence). CDR3 in DNA: TGTGCCTGGAGTGGTCTCAAAGCGGAGACCCAGTACTTC. This encodes CAWSGLKAETQYF.

This clone appeared a few times. The V call is TRBV7-2, the J call TRBJ1-1; 9 bases match TRBD1. The germline CDR1 and CDR2 sequences are SGHTA and FQGNSA. The CDR3 spans 15 residues. V trimming: 5 bases; J trimming: 0 bases; junction bases outside the gene matches: 4. Here the CDR3 reads CASSARQGVNTEAFF. The CDR3 DNA reads as TGTGCCAGCAGCGCTAGACAGGGGGTGAACACTGAAGCTTTCTTT.

The V and J genes are TRBV2 and TRBJ2-5; TRBD1 matches 8 bases. Looked up from germline, CDR1 is SNHLY and CDR2 is FYNNEI. With V trimmed by 6 bases and J by 3 bases, 6 bases remained unmatched. There are 14 residues in the CDR3. The DNA for the CDR3 is TGTGCCAGCAGAACAGGGACAGGAGAAGAGACCCAGTACTTC. Amino acids: CASRTGTGEETQYF.

The CDR3 coding sequence is TGTGCCAGCAGCGTAGCTTCCTCCCGGACAGATACGCAGTATTTT. It encodes CASSVASSRTDTQYF. This chain links TRBV9 with TRBJ2-3, with unresolved D. Per germline, CDR1 SGDLS and CDR2 YYNGEE. V was trimmed by 0 bases and J by 3 bases, leaving 11 bases between them. This CDR3 spans 15 amino acids.

This clone is a singleton in its sample. V and J are TRBV7-2 and TRBJ1-1, with 9 positions matching TRBD1. The germline V gene encodes CDR1 SGHTA and CDR2 FQGNSA. The CDR3 is made up of 14 amino acids. V was pared by 5 bases and J by 3 bases, with 4 bases of the junction left unmatched. The CDR3: CASSRQGGDTEAFF. The DNA of the CDR3 is TGTGCCAGCAGCCGACAGGGGGGGGACACTGAAGCTTTCTTT.

This clone was seen only a few times. The rearrangement uses TRBV7-8 and TRBJ2-1; unclear D gene. CDR3 length: 15 residues. V was cut by 3 bases and J by 6 bases, with 15 bases left in between. Germline values: CDR1 SGHVS, CDR2 FQNEAQ. The CDR3 DNA reads TGTGCCAGCAGCTTCATCACAGCCGGCTCCAATGAGCAGTTCTTC. It specifies CASSFITAGSNEQFF.

This clone turned up a few times. The genes are TRBV9 and TRBJ2-5; D might be TRBD1 (6 bases). CDR3 size: 13 residues. Looked up from germline, CDR1 is SGDLS and CDR2 is YYNGEE. The V end lost 3 bases, the J end lost 2 bases, and 8 bases lay between the germline ends. The CDR3 loop is CASSATGQETQYF. The CDR3 DNA sequence: TGTGCCAGCAGCGCTACAGGGCAAGAGACCCAGTACTTC. Based on the CDR3 plus reference TRBV9 and TRBJ2-5, the full variable domain is DSGVTQTPKHLITATGQRVTLRCSPRSGDLSVYWYQQSLDQGLQFLIQYYNGEERAKGNILERFSAQQFPDLHSELNLSSLELGDSALYFCASSATGQETQYFGPGTRLLVL.

The J gene is TRBJ2-5, the V gene TRBV10-3; 8 bases fit TRBD2. TRBJ2-7 explains the end of the DNA better; the J call may be wrong. This CDR3 comprises 15 residues. Germline loops: CDR1 ENHRY, CDR2 SYGVKD. The CDR3 sequence is CAISEGAGAGVEQYF. The CDR3 nucleotides read TGTGCCATCAGTGAGGGAGCGGGGGCGGGCGTCGAGCAGTACTTC.

The chain uses TRBV28 and TRBJ1-2, with 11 bases that match TRBD1. The CDR3 length is 14 residues. After removal of 8 bases from V and 5 bases from J, the junction contained 7 bases not matched to a gene. CDR1 and CDR2 from the germline V gene are MDHEN and SYDVKM. CDR3 region: CASSRDRGRYGYTF. The CDR3 nucleotides are TGTGCCAGCTCCCGGGACAGGGGGAGATATGGCTACACCTTC.

This chain joins TRBV28 and TRBJ2-1, with 9 nucleotides matching TRBD2. The germline V gene has CDR1 MDHEN and CDR2 SYDVKM. Germline trimming cut 7 bases from V and 6 bases from J; bases unmatched to any gene: 7. The CDR3 has 14 amino acids. The CDR3 nucleotides are TGTGCCAGCAATAGCGGGAGATCGGTCAATGAGCAGTTCTTC. Amino acids: CASNSGRSVNEQFF.

DNA for the CDR3: TGTGCCAGCATTCTAACAGGGGGTCTCAGCTACGAGCAGTACTTC. Amino acid sequence: CASILTGGLSYEQYF. The chain is built from TRBV6-1 and TRBJ2-7; the match to TRBD1 covers 8 bases. With V trimmed by 7 bases and J by 3 bases, 11 bases remained unmatched. The CDR3 is 15 amino acids. Germline CDR1 and CDR2: MNHNS and SASEGT.

The chain is built from TRBV2 and TRBJ1-1, with 8 positions matching TRBD1. The germline V gene has CDR1 SNHLY and CDR2 FYNNEI. The CDR3 is 14 amino acids. V trimming: 11 bases; J trimming: 4 bases; junction bases outside the gene matches: 12. The CDR3 protein is CARSPPGQGTEAFF. The CDR3 nucleotides read TGTGCCCGCTCTCCGCCCGGACAGGGCACTGAAGCTTTCTTT.

The chain recombines TRBV19 with TRBJ1-2; TRBD1 aligns across 8 bases. Germline loops: CDR1 LNHDA, CDR2 SQIVND (reference sequence). The CDR3 runs 13 residues. The V and J ends lost 5 bases and 1 base, in that order; junction bases with no gene match: 0. CDR3 in amino acids: CASSGQGNYGYTF. DNA of the CDR3: TGTGCCAGTAGTGGACAGGGTAACTATGGCTACACCTTC.

This chain connects TRBV9 to TRBJ1-1; 12 bases agree with TRBD1. With 7 bases clipped from V and 4 bases from J, the junction kept 5 bases outside the gene matches. Germline V lookup: CDR1 SGDLS, CDR2 YYNGEE. CDR3 length: 14 amino acids. The DNA for the CDR3 is TGTGCCAGCGGGGGACAGGGGGCGGCCACTGAAGCTTTCTTT. Protein product: CASGGQGAATEAFF.

The V gene is TRBV6-6, the J gene TRBJ2-2, with TRBD1 matching 8 bases. The germline CDR1 and CDR2 sequences are MNHNY and SVGAGI (reference sequence). This CDR3 contains 16 residues. The V and J ends lost 7 bases and 3 bases, in that order; junction bases with no gene match: 10. In DNA, the CDR3 is TGTGCCAGCACCTCTAGGACAGGGTGGCACACCGGGGAGCTGTTTTTT. Amino acids: CASTSRTGWHTGELFF.

This clone was observed a handful of times. The V call is TRBV5-6, the J call TRBJ1-1, with a tentative D call TRBD1 (6 bases). Trimming shortened V by 1 base and J by 6 bases, and 10 bases separated the two germline ends. CDR1 is SGHDT, CDR2 YYEEEE, per germline. This CDR3 has 13 amino acids. The CDR3 loop is CASSLSYRAEAFF. The CDR3 DNA follows: TGTGCCAGCAGCTTGTCCTACAGGGCTGAAGCTTTCTTT.

This chain connects TRBV10-3 to TRBJ1-5, with D possibly matching TRBD1 (5 bases). The CDR3 is 13 amino acids. With 7 bases removed from V and 5 bases from J, the gap between germline ends came to 12 bases. Germline V gene lookup returns CDR1 ENHRY and CDR2 SYGVKD. The CDR3: CAITGHNDQPQHF. Written as DNA, the CDR3 is TGTGCCATCACCGGACATAACGATCAGCCCCAGCATTTT.

Regarding this clone: In the same sample, other DNA sequences code for this CDR3. The V call is TRBV29-1, the J call TRBJ2-3, with 10 bases matching TRBD1. J lost 3 bases, V lost 6 bases, and 6 bases had no gene match. Germline CDR1 is SQVTM and CDR2 is ANQGSEA. The CDR3 covers 14 residues. CDR3: CSVTGTGVTDTQYF. Here the CDR3 DNA reads TGCAGCGTAACCGGGACAGGGGTAACAGATACGCAGTATTTT.

The J gene is TRBJ1-2, the V gene TRBV28; weak D call: TRBD1 (5 bases). The CDR3 length is 16 residues. Germline V gene data show CDR1 as MDHEN and CDR2 as SYDVKM. V was pared by 6 bases and J by 8 bases, with 25 bases between. In nucleotides, the CDR3 is TGTGCCAGCAGCCTGCAGGGTACAGGATTGGGAGGAGGCTACACCTTC. It codes for CASSLQGTGLGGGYTF.

The chain uses TRBV9 and TRBJ2-2, with D possibly TRBD2 on 7 matching bases. The length of the CDR3 is 14 residues. Germline CDR1 is SGDLS and CDR2 is YYNGEE. Between the trimmed V and J ends, which lost 6 bases and 6 bases, there was a span of 15 bases. CDR3 residues: CASKGGGSPGELFF. As DNA, the CDR3 is TGTGCCAGCAAGGGGGGAGGGAGCCCCGGGGAGCTGTTTTTT.

The chain couples TRBV25-1 to TRBJ1-6; 8 nucleotides match TRBD1. After removal of 4 bases from V and 7 bases from J, the junction contained 6 bases not matched to a gene. CDR3 size: 15 residues. Germline V CDR1 and CDR2: MGHDK, SYGVNS. DNA of the CDR3: TGTGCCAGCAGTGCCGCAGGGGGCCGAAATTCACCCCTCCACTTT. Its protein is CASSAAGGRNSPLHF.

V gene TRBV11-2 combines with J gene TRBJ2-1, with D perhaps matching TRBD2 (5 bases). CDR3 length equals 12 residues. Trimming took off 4 bases at V and 9 bases at J, with 10 bases between the two ends. Germline V gene sequence: CDR1 SGHAT, CDR2 FQNNGV. The CDR3 DNA is TGTGCCAGCAGCTCCGCTGGAGGTGAGCAGTTCTTC. Translation: CASSSAGGEQFF.

Comments on this clone: The identical CDR3 is also encoded by other nucleotide sequences in the sample. The CDR3 region has the DNA TGTGCCACCAGCAGAGATAGCGATGGGGGGAGGTACTATGGCTACACCTTC. Its translation is CATSRDSDGGRYYGYTF. V is TRBV15 and J is TRBJ1-2; a possible D gene is TRBD1 (5 bases). Germline CDR1 LNHNV, CDR2 YYDKDF (reference sequence). Trimming pared 0 bases from V and 3 bases from J, leaving 17 bases between. This CDR3 contains 17 residues.

J is TRBJ1-1 and V is TRBV30; D gene unclear. Germline CDR1 is GTSNPN and CDR2 is SVGIG (reference sequence). The V gene lost 4 bases and the J gene lost 3 bases, with 15 bases spanning the gap. This CDR3 comprises 14 residues. Here the CDR3 DNA reads TGTGCCTGGACGCAAGAGCGATTCTACACTGAAGCTTTCTTT. This codes for CAWTQERFYTEAFF.

The V and J genes are TRBV6-1 and TRBJ2-3; 8 bases line up with TRBD1. The CDR3 extends over 15 amino acids. CDR1 and CDR2 from the germline V gene are MNHNS and SASEGT. Trimming cost V 0 bases and J 4 bases; bases outside gene matches: 3. The CDR3 DNA reads as TGTGCCAGCAGTGAAGCCGGACAGGGCCCAGATACGCAGTATTTT. This gives the protein CASSEAGQGPDTQYF.